This T cell receptor (beta chain) is drawn from a study of CD8 T cells in ankylosing spondylitis. TCRdb fed the 5' RACE reads into MiXCR, producing one record per CDR3 protein. The data show 250,000 or so distinct CDR3 sequences, with 18% seen just once and around 33% held by the top ten. CDR1 and CDR2 (germline): SEHNR, FQNEAQ (reference sequence). The CDR3 runs 13 residues. V was shortened by 5 bases and J by 3 bases, with 10 bases between the two germline ends. The clonotype originates from a male donor with ankylosing spondylitis or in good health (not recorded which). Sequencing was done on a sample of blood, either unsorted or a sorted T cell fraction (not recorded which). J is TRBJ1-1 and V is TRBV7-9, with D hard to call. The CDR3 region is CASSPRDDTEAFF. Here the CDR3 DNA reads TGTGCCAGCAGCCCCAGAGACGACACTGAAGCTTTCTTT.